This TCR beta chain was retrieved from a study of technical replicates of blood from a handful of donors. The CDR3 sequence is 12 residues long. Trimming shortened V by 4 bases and J by 2 bases, and 7 bases separated the two germline ends. Per the germline V gene, CDR1 is GTSNPN and CDR2 is SVGIG (reference sequence). Assay: immunoSEQ multiplex PCR; the TCRdb copy retains only in-frame clones and omits some. The sample contains about 100,000 clones, about 94% of which appear only once. The chain joins TRBV30 to TRBJ2-3; D perhaps matches TRBD1 (5 bases). Material for sequencing was T cells isolated from PBMCs. The receptor was derived from a human donor in good health. Here the CDR3 reads CAWKGYTDTQYF. As DNA, the CDR3 is TGTGCCTGGAAGGGGTACACAGATACGCAGTATTTT. The variable domain in full, with the rest retrieved from reference TRBV30 and TRBJ2-3, is SQTIHQWPATLVQPVGSPLSLECTVEGTSNPNLYWYRQAAGRGLQLLFYSVGIGQISSEVPQNLSASRPQDRQFILSSKKLLLSDSGFYLCAWKGYTDTQYFGPGTRLTVL.